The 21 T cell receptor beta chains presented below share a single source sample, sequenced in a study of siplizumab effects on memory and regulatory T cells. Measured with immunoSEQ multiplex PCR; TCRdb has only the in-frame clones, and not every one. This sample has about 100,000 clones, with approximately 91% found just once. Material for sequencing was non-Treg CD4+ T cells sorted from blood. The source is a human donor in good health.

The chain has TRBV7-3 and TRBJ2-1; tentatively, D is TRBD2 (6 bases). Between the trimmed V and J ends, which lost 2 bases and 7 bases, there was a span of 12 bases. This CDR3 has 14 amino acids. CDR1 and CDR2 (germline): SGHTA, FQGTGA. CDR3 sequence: CASSLAGTPNEQFF. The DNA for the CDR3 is TGTGCCAGCAGCTTAGCCGGGACTCCTAATGAGCAGTTCTTC.

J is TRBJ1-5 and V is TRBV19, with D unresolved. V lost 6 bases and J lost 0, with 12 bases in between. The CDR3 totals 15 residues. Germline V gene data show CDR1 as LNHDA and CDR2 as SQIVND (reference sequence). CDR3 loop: CASSLDGYSNQPQHF. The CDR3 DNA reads TGTGCCAGTAGCCTCGACGGGTATAGCAATCAGCCCCAGCATTTT. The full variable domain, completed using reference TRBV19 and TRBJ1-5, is DGGITQSPKYLFRKEGQNVTLSCEQNLNHDAMYWYRQDPGQGLRLIYYSQIVNDFQKGDIAEGYSVSREKKESFPLTVTSAQKNPTAFYLCASSLDGYSNQPQHFGDGTRLSIL.

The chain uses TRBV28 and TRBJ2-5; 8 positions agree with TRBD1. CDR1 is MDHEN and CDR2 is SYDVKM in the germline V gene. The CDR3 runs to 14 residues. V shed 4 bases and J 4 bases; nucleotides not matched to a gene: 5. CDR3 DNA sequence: TGTGCCAGCAGTTCAGCAGGGGGCCGAGAGACCCAGTACTTC. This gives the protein CASSSAGGRETQYF.

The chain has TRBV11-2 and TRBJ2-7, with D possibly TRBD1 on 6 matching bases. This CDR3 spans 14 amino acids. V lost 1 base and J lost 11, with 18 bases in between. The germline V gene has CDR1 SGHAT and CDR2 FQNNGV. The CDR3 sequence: CASSLVQGGSQEYF. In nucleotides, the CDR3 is TGTGCCAGCAGCTTAGTACAGGGTGGTTCGCAAGAGTACTTC.

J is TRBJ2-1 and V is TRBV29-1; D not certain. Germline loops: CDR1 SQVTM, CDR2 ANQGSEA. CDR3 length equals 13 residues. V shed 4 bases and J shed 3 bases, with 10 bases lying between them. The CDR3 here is CSVARSVYNEQFF. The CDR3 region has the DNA TGCAGCGTTGCCCGGAGCGTCTACAATGAGCAGTTCTTC.

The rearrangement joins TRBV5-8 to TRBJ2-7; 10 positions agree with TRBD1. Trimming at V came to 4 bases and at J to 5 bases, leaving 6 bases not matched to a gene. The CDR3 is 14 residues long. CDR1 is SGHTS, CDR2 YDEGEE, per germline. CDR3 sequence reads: CASSTPGTGDEQYF. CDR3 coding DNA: TGTGCCAGCAGCACACCCGGGACAGGGGACGAGCAGTACTTC. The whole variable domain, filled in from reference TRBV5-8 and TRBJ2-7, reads EAGVTQSPTHLIKTRGQQATLRCSPISGHTSVYWYQQALGLGLQFLLWYDEGEERNRGNFPPRFSGRQFPNYSSELNVNALELEDSALYLCASSTPGTGDEQYFGPGTRLTVT.

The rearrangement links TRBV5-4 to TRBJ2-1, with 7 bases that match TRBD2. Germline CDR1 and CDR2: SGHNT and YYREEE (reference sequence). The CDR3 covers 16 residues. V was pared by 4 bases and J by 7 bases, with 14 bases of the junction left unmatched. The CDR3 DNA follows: TGTGCCAGCAGCCCACAGCGCTCGAGCGGGATTAATGAGCAGTTCTTC. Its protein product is CASSPQRSSGINEQFF.

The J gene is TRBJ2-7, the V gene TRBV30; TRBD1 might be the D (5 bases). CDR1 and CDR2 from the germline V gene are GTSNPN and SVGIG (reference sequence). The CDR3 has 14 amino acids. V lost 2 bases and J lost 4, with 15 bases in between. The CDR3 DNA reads TGTGCCTGGAGTTTAGGGCAGGGCCCATACGAGCAGTACTTC. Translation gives CAWSLGQGPYEQYF.

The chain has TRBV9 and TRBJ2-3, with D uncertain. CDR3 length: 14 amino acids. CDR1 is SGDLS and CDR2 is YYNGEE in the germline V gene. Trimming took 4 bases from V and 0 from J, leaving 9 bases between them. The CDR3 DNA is TGTGCCAGCAGCCCCGGTTGGAGCACAGATACGCAGTATTTT. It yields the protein CASSPGWSTDTQYF. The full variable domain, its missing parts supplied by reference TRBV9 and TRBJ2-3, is DSGVTQTPKHLITATGQRVTLRCSPRSGDLSVYWYQQSLDQGLQFLIQYYNGEERAKGNILERFSAQQFPDLHSELNLSSLELGDSALYFCASSPGWSTDTQYFGPGTRLTVL.

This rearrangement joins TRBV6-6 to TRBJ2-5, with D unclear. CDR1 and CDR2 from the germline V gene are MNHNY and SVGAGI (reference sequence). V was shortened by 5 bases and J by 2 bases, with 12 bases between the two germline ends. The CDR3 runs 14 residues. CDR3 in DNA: TGTGCCAGCAGTGTTAGACCAAATCAAGAGACCCAGTACTTC. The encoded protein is CASSVRPNQETQYF.

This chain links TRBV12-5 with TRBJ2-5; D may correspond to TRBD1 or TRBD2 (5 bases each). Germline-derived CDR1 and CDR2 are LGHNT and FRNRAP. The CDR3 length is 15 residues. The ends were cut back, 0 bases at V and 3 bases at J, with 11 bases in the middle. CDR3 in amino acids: CASGLVPGTKETQYF. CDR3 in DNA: TGTGCTAGTGGTTTGGTACCGGGGACGAAAGAGACCCAGTACTTC.

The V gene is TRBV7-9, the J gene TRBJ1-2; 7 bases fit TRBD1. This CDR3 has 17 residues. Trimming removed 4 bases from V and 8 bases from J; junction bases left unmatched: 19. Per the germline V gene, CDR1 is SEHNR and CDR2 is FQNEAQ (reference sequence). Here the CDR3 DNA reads TGTGCCAGCAGCTCATATAATGGACAGGACAGGCGTGCCGGCTACACCTTC. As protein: CASSSYNGQDRRAGYTF.

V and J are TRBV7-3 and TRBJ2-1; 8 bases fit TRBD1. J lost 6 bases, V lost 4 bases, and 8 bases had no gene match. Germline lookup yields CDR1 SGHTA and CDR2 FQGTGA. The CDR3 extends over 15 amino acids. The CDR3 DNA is TGTGCCAGCAGCTCACAGGGGGGCTTGGGCAATGAGCAGTTCTTC. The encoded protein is CASSSQGGLGNEQFF.

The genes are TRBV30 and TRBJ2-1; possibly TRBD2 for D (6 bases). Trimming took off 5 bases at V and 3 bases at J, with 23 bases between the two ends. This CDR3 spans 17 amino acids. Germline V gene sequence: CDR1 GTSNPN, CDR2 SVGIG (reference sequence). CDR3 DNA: TGTGCCTGGGGGACTGACCCTCAACTTATACACTACAATGAGCAGTTCTTC. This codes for CAWGTDPQLIHYNEQFF.

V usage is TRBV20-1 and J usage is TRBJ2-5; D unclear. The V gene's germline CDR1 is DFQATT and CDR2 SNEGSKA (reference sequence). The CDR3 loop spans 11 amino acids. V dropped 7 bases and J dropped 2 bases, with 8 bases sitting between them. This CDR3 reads CSGSKQETQYF. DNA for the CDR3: TGCAGTGGTAGCAAACAAGAGACCCAGTACTTC.

The CDR3 spells CASSRHGPTYEQYF. DNA of the CDR3: TGTGCCAGCAGCCGACACGGACCGACCTACGAGCAGTACTTC. V is TRBV6-5 and J is TRBJ2-7, with D uncertain. Looked up from germline, CDR1 is MNHEY and CDR2 is SVGAGI. The CDR3 totals 14 residues. V was pared by 6 bases and J by 2 bases, with 14 bases between.

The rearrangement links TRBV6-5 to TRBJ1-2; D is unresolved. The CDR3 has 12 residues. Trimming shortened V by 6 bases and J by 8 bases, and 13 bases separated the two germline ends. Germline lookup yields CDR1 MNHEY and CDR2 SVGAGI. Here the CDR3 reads CASRTGERGYTF. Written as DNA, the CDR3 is TGTGCCAGCAGAACCGGAGAGAGGGGCTACACCTTC.

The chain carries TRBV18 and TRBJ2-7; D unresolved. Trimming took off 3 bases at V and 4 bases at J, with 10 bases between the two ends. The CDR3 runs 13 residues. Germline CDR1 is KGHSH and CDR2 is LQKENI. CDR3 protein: CASSPNRAYEQYF. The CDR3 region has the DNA TGTGCCAGCTCACCGAACAGAGCATACGAGCAGTACTTC.

The chain's CDR3 is CASSKQETYGYTF. The CDR3 nucleotides are TGTGCCAGCAGCAAACAGGAGACCTATGGCTACACCTTC. The gene calls are TRBV6-5 and TRBJ1-2; tentative D call: TRBD1 (5 bases). V was pared by 6 bases and J by 4 bases, with 12 bases between. CDR3 length equals 13 residues. Germline V gives CDR1 MNHEY, CDR2 SVGAGI.

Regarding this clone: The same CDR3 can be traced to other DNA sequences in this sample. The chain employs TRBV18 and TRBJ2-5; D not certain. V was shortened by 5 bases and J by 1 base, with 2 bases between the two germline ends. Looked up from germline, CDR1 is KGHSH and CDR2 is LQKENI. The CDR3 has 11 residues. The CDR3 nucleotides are TGTGCCAGCTCATCCCAAGAGACCCAGTACTTC. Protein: CASSSQETQYF.

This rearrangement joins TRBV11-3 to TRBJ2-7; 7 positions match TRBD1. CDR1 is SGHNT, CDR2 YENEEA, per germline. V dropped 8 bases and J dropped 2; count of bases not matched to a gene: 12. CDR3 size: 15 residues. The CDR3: CASGESGTVPYEQYF. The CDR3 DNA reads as TGTGCCAGCGGCGAATCCGGGACAGTTCCCTACGAGCAGTACTTC.